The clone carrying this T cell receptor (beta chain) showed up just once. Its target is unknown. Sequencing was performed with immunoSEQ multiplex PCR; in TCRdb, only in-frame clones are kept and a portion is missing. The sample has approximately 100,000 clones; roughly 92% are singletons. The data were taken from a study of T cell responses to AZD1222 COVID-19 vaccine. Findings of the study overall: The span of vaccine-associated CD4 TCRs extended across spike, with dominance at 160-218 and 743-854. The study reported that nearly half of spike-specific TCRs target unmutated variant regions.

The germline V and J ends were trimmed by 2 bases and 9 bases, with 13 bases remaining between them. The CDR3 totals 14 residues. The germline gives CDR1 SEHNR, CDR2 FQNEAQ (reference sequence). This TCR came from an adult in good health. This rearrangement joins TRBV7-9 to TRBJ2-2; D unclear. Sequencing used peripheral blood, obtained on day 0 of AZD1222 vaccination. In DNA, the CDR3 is TGTGCCAGCAGCTTAAGTGAGACTCCCCGGGAGCTGTTTTTT. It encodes CASSLSETPRELFF.